These 11 T cell receptor beta chains originate from one sample sequenced in a study of esophageal squamous cell carcinoma under preoperative chemotherapy. Time point denoted: after preoperative PTX-NDP chemotherapy. Via MiXCR, TCRdb re-called the PCR reads, giving one row per CDR3 protein. The top ten hold 25% to 30% of the sample, which has fewer than 20,000 distinct CDR3 sequences, roughly 46% seen once. This specimen was taken from a patient given preoperative chemotherapy. The source of these receptors is a human donor with esophageal squamous cell carcinoma. The donor label of this sample is uncertain.

The rearrangement links TRBV7-3 to TRBJ2-5, with 7 bases aligning to TRBD2. V dropped 11 bases and J dropped 9; count of bases not matched to a gene: 18. The CDR3 is 14 amino acids. The V gene's germline CDR1 is SGHTA and CDR2 FQGTGA. DNA of the CDR3: TGTGCCGGGAGCCTCCCCGGGGAGGGCTCCCCCCAGTACTTC. It specifies CAGSLPGEGSPQYF.

J is TRBJ2-1 and V is TRBV6-1; D gene unclear. Trimming removed 6 bases from V and 0 bases from J, with 12 bases in between. CDR1 and CDR2 from the germline V gene are MNHNS and SASEGT. The CDR3 has 15 amino acids. The CDR3 DNA reads as TGTGCCAGCAGATTCTACTGGAGCTCCTACAATGAGCAGTTCTTC. Translation gives CASRFYWSSYNEQFF.

The sample holds a few counts of this clonotype. The V gene is TRBV7-2, the J gene TRBJ1-2; D possibly corresponds to TRBD1 (5 bases). The CDR3 runs to 14 residues. Looked up from germline, CDR1 is SGHTA and CDR2 is FQGNSA. Trimming took 2 bases from V and 5 from J, leaving 12 bases between them. The CDR3 region is CASSLFPGAYGYTF. Written as DNA, the CDR3 is TGTGCCAGCAGCTTATTCCCCGGGGCTTATGGCTACACCTTC.

The V call is TRBV6-1, the J call TRBJ2-3; 9 nucleotides match TRBD1. Matching the DNA end better, TRBJ2-7 makes the J call doubtful. The germline CDR1 and CDR2 sequences are MNHNS and SASEGT. CDR3 length equals 16 residues. The CDR3: CASSDRGTGSSYEQYF. CDR3 in DNA: TGTGCCAGCAGTGACCGGGGGACAGGGAGCTCCTACGAGCAGTACTTC.

J is TRBJ2-3 and V is TRBV7-9; D possibly corresponds to TRBD1 (6 bases). With 5 bases removed from V and 5 bases from J, the gap between germline ends came to 23 bases. The germline V gene has CDR1 SEHNR and CDR2 FQNEAQ (reference sequence). The CDR3 loop spans 17 amino acids. CDR3 sequence reads: CASSPRGGLWAKDTQYF. The CDR3 DNA reads TGTGCCAGCAGCCCCAGGGGTGGGCTGTGGGCCAAAGATACGCAGTATTTT.

With respect to this clonotype: This CDR3 fails to terminate in the conserved phenylalanine or tryptophan, so it likely reflects a read error. This chain connects TRBV7-2 to TRBJ2-1; D is unresolved. V gave up 6 bases and J gave up 8 bases, with 8 bases separating them. The CDR3 totals 11 residues. The germline CDR1 and CDR2 sequences are SGHTA and FQGNSA. The CDR3 DNA reads TGTGCCAGCAGATATTTGGATGAGCAGTTCTAC. As protein: CASRYLDEQFY.

This clonotype has ten or more counts. The chain has TRBV6-1 and TRBJ2-3; D call uncertain. V was shortened by 7 bases and J by 0 bases, with 11 bases between the two germline ends. Germline assignment: CDR1 MNHNS and CDR2 SASEGT. The CDR3 totals 14 residues. CDR3 sequence (DNA): TGTGCCAGCACCAATTGGGATAGCACAGATACGCAGTATTTT. This codes for CASTNWDSTDTQYF.

The rearrangement uses TRBV7-2 and TRBJ2-3; 7 bases are a match to TRBD2. This CDR3 has 14 residues. CDR1 and CDR2 from the germline V gene are SGHTA and FQGNSA. The ends lost 2 bases at V and 5 bases at J; junction bases unmatched: 4. CDR3 residues: CASSLMAGEDTQYF. CDR3 DNA sequence: TGTGCCAGCAGCTTAATGGCGGGAGAAGATACGCAGTATTTT.

This chain links TRBV7-6 with TRBJ2-3, with D perhaps matching TRBD2 (6 bases). The CDR3 runs 16 residues. Trimming shortened V by 3 bases and J by 14 bases, and 27 bases separated the two germline ends. The germline gives CDR1 SGHVS, CDR2 FNYEAQ. CDR3 DNA sequence: TGTGCCAGCAGCTTTTTAGCGGCTGTAGGCACCGGGAAGCTGTATTTT. Protein product: CASSFLAAVGTGKLYF. The complete variable domain, with remaining parts taken from reference TRBV7-6 and TRBJ2-3, reads GAGVSQSPRYKVTKRGQDVALRCDPISGHVSLYWYRQALGQGPEFLTYFNYEAQQDKSGLPNDRFSAERPEGSISTLTIQRTEQRDSAMYRCASSFLAAVGTGKLYFGPGTRLTVL.

The rearrangement links TRBV11-2 to TRBJ2-3, with D perhaps being TRBD1 or TRBD2 (6 bases each). The end of the DNA is better explained by TRBJ2-7, so the J call may be wrong. Germline V CDR1 and CDR2: SGHAT, FQNNGV. The length of the CDR3 is 16 residues. CDR3 region: CACGASGGGTTETQYF. Here the CDR3 DNA reads TGTGCCTGCGGCGCGTCCGGGGGCGGCACCACAGAGACGCAGTACTTC.

The V and J genes are TRBV11-1 and TRBJ2-3; 8 positions match TRBD2. The CDR3 runs 14 residues. The germline V gene has CDR1 SGHAT and CDR2 FQDESV (reference sequence). CDR3 region: CRVTGGRAKSTQYF. The DNA for the CDR3 is TGTCGCGTCACGGGAGGGAGAGCCAAAAGCACGCAGTATTTT.